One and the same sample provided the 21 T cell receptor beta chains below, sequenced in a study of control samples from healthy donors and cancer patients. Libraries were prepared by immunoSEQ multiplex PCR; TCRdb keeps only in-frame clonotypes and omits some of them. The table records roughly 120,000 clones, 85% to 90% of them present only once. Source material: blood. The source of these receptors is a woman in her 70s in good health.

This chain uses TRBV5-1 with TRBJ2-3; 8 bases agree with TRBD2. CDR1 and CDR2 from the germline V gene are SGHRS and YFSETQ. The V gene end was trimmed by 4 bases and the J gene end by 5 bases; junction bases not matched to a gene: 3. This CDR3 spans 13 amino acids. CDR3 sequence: CASSEAGVDTQYF. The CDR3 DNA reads TGCGCCAGCAGCGAAGCGGGGGTAGATACGCAGTATTTT.

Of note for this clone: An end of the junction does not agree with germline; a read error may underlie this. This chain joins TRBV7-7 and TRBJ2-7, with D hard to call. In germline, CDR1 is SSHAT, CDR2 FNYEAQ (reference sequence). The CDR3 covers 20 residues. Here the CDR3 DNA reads TGTGCTAGCAGCTTAATCGTGGACGGGCTAGACGGCAGCTCTTCCTACGAGCAGTACTTC. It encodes CASSLIVDGLDGSSSYEQYF.

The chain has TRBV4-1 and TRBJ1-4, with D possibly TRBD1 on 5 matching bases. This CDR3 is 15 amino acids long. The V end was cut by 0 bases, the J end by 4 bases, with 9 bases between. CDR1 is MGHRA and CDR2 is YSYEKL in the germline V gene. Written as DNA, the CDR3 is TGCGCCAGCAGCCAAGAATCCAGGGATAATGAAAAACTGTTTTTT. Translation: CASSQESRDNEKLFF.

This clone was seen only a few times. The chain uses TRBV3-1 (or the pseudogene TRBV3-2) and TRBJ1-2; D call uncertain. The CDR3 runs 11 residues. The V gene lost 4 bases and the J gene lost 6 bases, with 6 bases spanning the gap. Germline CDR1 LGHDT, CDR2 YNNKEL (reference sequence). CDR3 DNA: TGTGCCAGCAGCCTCGGGGATGGCTACACCTTC. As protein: CASSLGDGYTF.

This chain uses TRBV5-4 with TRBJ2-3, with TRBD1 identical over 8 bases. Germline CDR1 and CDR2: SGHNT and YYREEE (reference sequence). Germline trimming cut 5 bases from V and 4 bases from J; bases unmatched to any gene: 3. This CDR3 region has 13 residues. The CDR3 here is CASRGQGSDTQYF. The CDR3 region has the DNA TGTGCCAGCAGAGGACAGGGCTCAGATACGCAGTATTTT.

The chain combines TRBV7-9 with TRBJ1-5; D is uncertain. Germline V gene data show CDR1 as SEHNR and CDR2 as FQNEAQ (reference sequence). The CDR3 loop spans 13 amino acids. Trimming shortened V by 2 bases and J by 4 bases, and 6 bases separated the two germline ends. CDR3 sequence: CASSLSGNQPQHF. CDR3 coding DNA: TGTGCCAGCAGCTTATCCGGGAATCAGCCCCAGCATTTT. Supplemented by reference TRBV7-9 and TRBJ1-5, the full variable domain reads DTGVSQNPRHKITKRGQNVTFRCDPISEHNRLYWYRQTLGQGPEFLTYFQNEAQLEKSRLLSDRFSAERPKGSFSTLEIQRTEQGDSAMYLCASSLSGNQPQHFGDGTRLSIL.

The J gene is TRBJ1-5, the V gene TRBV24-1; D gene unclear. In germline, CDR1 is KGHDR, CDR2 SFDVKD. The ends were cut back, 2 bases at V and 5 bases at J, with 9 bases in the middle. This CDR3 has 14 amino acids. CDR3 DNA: TGTGCCACCAGTGATTACGGGGTCGATCAGCCCCAGCATTTT. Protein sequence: CATSDYGVDQPQHF.

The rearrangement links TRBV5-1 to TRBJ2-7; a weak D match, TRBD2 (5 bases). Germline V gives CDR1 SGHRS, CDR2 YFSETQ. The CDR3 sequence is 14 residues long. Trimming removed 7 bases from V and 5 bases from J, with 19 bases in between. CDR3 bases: TGCGCCAGCGTTGGAGTCGAGGAGGTAAACGAGCAGTACTTC. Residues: CASVGVEEVNEQYF.

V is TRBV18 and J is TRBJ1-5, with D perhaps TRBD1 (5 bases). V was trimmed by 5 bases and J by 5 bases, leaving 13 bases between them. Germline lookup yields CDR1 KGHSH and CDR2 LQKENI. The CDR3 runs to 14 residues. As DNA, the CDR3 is TGTGCCAGCTCAGCCGGGACCTTAGATCAGCCCCAGCATTTT. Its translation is CASSAGTLDQPQHF.

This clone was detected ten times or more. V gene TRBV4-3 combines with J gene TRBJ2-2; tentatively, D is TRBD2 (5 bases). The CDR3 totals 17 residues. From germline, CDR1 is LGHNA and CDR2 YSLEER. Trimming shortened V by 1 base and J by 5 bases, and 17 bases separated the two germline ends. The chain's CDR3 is CASSQGLSLAETGELFF. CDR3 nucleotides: TGCGCCAGCAGCCAAGGGTTATCCCTAGCCGAAACCGGGGAGCTGTTTTTT.

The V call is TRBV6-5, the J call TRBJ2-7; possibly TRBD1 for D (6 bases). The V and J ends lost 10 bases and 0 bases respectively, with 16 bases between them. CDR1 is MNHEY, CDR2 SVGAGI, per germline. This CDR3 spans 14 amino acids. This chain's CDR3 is CATMAQGSSYEQYF. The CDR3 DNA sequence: TGTGCCACCATGGCACAGGGAAGCTCCTACGAGCAGTACTTC.

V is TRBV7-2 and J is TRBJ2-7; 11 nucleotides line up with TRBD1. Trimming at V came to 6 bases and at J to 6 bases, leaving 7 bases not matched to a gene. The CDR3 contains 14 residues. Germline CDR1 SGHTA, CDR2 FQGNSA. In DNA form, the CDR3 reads TGTGCCAGCAGTCGGGACAGGGGGGCACTCGAGCAGTACTTC. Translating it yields CASSRDRGALEQYF.

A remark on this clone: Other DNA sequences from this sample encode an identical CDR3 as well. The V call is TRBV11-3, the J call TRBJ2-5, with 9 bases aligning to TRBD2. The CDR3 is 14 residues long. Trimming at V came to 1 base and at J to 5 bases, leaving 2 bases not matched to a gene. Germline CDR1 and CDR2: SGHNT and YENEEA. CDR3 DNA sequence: TGTGCCAGCAGCTTAGGGGCGGGAGGGGAGACCCAGTACTTC. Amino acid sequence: CASSLGAGGETQYF.

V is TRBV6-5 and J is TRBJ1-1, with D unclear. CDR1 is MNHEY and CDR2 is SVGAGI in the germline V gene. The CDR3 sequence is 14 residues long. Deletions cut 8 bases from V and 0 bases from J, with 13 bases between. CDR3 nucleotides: TGTGCCAGCTTCGCGGCAGCTATGAACACTGAAGCTTTCTTT. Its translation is CASFAAAMNTEAFF.

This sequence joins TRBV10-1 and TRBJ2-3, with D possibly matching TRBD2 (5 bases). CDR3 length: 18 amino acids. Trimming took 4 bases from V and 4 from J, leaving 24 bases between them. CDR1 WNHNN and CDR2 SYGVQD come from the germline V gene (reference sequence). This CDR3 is CASSGLVAGDGRADTQYF. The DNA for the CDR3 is TGCGCCAGCAGTGGTCTAGTCGCGGGCGATGGTCGAGCAGATACGCAGTATTTT.

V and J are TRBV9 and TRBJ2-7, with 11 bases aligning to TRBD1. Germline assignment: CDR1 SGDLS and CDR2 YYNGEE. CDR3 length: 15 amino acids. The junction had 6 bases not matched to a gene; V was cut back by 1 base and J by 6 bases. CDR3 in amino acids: CASSVSDRGLGEQYF. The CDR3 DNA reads TGTGCCAGCAGCGTATCGGACAGGGGGCTTGGCGAGCAGTACTTC.

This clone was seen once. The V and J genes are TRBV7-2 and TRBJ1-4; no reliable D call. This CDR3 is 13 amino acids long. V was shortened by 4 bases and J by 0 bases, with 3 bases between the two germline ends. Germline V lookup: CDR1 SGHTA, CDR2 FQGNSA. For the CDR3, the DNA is TGTGCCAGCAGCTATGCAACTAATGAAAAACTGTTTTTT. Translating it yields CASSYATNEKLFF.

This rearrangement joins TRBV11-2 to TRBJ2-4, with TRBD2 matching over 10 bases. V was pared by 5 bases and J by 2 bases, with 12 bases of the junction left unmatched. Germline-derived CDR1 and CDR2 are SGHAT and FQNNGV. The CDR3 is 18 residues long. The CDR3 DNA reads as TGTGCCAGCAGCAGAAGCGGGGGGGCCCGGTTGACCAAAAACATTCAGTACTTC. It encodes CASSRSGGARLTKNIQYF.

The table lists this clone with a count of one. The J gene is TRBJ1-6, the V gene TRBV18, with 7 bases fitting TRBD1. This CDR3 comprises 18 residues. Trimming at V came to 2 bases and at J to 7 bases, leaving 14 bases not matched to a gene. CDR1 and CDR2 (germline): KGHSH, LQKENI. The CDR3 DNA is TGTGCCAGCTCACCAGGCGAATTAGGGGGCCACTGGAATTCACCCCTCCACTTT. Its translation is CASSPGELGGHWNSPLHF.

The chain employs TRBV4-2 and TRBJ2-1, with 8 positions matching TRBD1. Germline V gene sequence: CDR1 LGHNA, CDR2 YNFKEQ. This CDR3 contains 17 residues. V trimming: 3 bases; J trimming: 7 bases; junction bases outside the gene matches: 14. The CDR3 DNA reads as TGTGCCAGCAGCCACGCGTCTGGGTGGACAGGGCAAAATGAGCAGTTCTTC. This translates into CASSHASGWTGQNEQFF.

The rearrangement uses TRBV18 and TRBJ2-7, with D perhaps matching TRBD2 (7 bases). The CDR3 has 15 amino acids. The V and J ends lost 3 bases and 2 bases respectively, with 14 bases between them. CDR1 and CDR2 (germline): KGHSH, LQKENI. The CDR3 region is CASSPGTGGPYEQYF. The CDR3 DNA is TGTGCCAGCTCACCGGGAACGGGGGGCCCCTACGAGCAGTACTTC.